These T cell receptor beta chains were read from a single sample in a study of shared clonotypes between healthy human individuals. Libraries were prepared by immunoSEQ multiplex PCR; TCRdb keeps only in-frame clonotypes and omits some of them. In the table there are 500,000 or so clones, 95% to 97% of which are singletons. The sequenced material came from naive CD4+ T cells sorted from blood. The receptors stem from a woman in her thirties in good health. CDR3s include the opening cysteine and the closing phenylalanine or tryptophan. The order of the fields is clone size, J gene, D gene, V gene, CDR3 DNA, CDR3 protein. The D gene is left open where the match is weak. Not all rows give a size; the values are once, few, many and, for expanded clones, a class.

NA	TRBJ1-1	NA	TRBV30	TGTGCCTGGAGGACCTCGGACGGTTTGAACACTGAAGCTTTCTTT	CAWRTSDGLNTEAFF
NA	TRBJ2-5	NA	TRBV18	TGTGCCAGCTCACCCGGAAACAGTCGAGGGGGAGAGACCCAGTACTTC	CASSPGNSRGGETQYF
NA	TRBJ1-2	NA	TRBV28	TGTGCCAGCAGTTCCCAGGACGGAATCAATGGCTACACCTTC	CASSSQDGINGYTF
NA	TRBJ2-7	TRBD2	TRBV27	TGTGCCAGCAGTTTTGGTGCGGGAGGGTACTACGAGCAGTACTTC	CASSFGAGGYYEQYF
once	TRBJ1-2	TRBD1	TRBV19	TGTGCCAGTAGTACGGACAGGGGTCTCCCCTATGGCTACACCTTC	CASSTDRGLPYGYTF
NA	TRBJ2-2	NA	TRBV19	TGTGCCAGTAGCAACCCTGGGGACGGGGAGCTGTTTTTT	CASSNPGDGELFF
NA	TRBJ2-7	NA	TRBV7-9	TGTGCCAAAGGGATTAGGGTACCGACGGGCAACGAGCAGTACTTC	CAKGIRVPTGNEQYF
NA	TRBJ2-5	NA	TRBV7-2	TGTGCCAGCAGCTTACTAGAGACCCAGTACTTC	CASSLLETQYF
NA	TRBJ2-7	NA	TRBV14	TGTGCCAGCAGCCAAGAAGGGTGGCACTTCTACGAGCAGTACTTC	CASSQEGWHFYEQYF
NA	TRBJ2-6	TRBD1	TRBV30	TGTGCCTGGAGTTTACAGGGGCGTCCCTCTGGGGCCAACGTCCTGACTTTC	CAWSLQGRPSGANVLTF
NA	TRBJ2-7	TRBD1	TRBV6-5	TGTGCCAGCAGTTACTCGGAGACAGGGGCCTACGAGCAGTACTTC	CASSYSETGAYEQYF
NA	TRBJ2-5	NA	TRBV29-1	TGCAGCGTCAAGCGACTTGGGTTGGAGACCCAGTACTTC	CSVKRLGLETQYF
NA	TRBJ1-2	NA	TRBV6-5	TGTGCCAGCAGTTACGGAGGGGCCTATGGCTACACCTTC	CASSYGGAYGYTF
NA	TRBJ1-4	NA	TRBV7-2	TGTGCCAGCAGCTTAGTAGGCCAGTTTAATGAAAAACTGTTTTTT	CASSLVGQFNEKLFF
NA	TRBJ2-5	TRBD1	TRBV7-3	TGTGCCAGCAGCTTAACAGGGGGCACCAGCCAAGAGACCCAGTACTTC	CASSLTGGTSQETQYF
NA	TRBJ2-7	NA	TRBV27	TGTGCCAGCAGTTTATCAACGTACTCCTACGAGCAGTACTTC	CASSLSTYSYEQYF
NA	TRBJ2-7	TRBD2	TRBV11-2	TGTGCCAGCAGCTTAACCCCTCGGACTAGCGGCTCCTACGAGCAGTACTTC	CASSLTPRTSGSYEQYF
once	TRBJ1-6	TRBD1	TRBV7-9	TGTGCCAGCAGCGTGGGACAGTATAATTCACCCCTCCACTTT	CASSVGQYNSPLHF
NA	TRBJ1-5	TRBD1	TRBV28	TGTGCCAGCACCGTGACAGGGTGGGGCCACAGCAATCAGCCCCAGCATTTT	CASTVTGWGHSNQPQHF
once	TRBJ1-1	NA	TRBV29-1	TGCAGCGCTAAACAGGAGATTGAAGCTTTCTTT	CSAKQEIEAFF
NA	TRBJ2-2	TRBD2	TRBV9	TGTGCCAGCAGTGATAGAGCGGGAGCGCGGACCGGGGAGCTGTTTTTT	CASSDRAGARTGELFF
NA	TRBJ1-2	TRBD1	TRBV7-2	TGTGCCAGCAGCCGGGGGACAGGGGGCTCTGGCTACACCTTC	CASSRGTGGSGYTF
NA	TRBJ2-7	NA	TRBV1	TGCACCAGCAGCCAAGATCTTTGTGGTGGCAGAATCTACGAGCAGTACTTC	CTSSQDLCGGRIYEQYF
NA	TRBJ2-7	TRBD2	TRBV5-3	TGTGCCAGAAGCTTGGAAGTGGTAAGCGGGATCCCCTACGAGCAGTACTTC	CARSLEVVSGIPYEQYF
NA	TRBJ2-5	NA	TRBV18	TGTGCCAGCTCACCACCCCTACAGGGAGTGGAGACCCAGTACTTC	CASSPPLQGVETQYF
NA	TRBJ2-7	TRBD1	TRBV11-2	TGTGCCAGCAGCTCATACACAGGGGCTAGGAACGAGCAGTACTTC	CASSSYTGARNEQYF
NA	TRBJ2-2	TRBD1	TRBV10-1	TGCGCCAGCAGTGAGGACAGGGGGACCGGGGAGCTGTTTTTT	CASSEDRGTGELFF
NA	TRBJ2-3	TRBD1	TRBV18	TGTGCCAGCTCACCAGGACAGGGTGCAGATACGCAGTATTTT	CASSPGQGADTQYF
NA	TRBJ2-6	NA	TRBV28	TGTGCCAGCAGCCGGATAGGGGCCAACGTCCTGACTTTC	CASSRIGANVLTF
NA	TRBJ2-5	NA	TRBV13	TGTGCCAGCACCCCGGGGTGGCGGGATGGGCAAGAGACCCAGTACTTC	CASTPGWRDGQETQYF
NA	TRBJ2-6	NA	TRBV19	TGTGCCAGTAGTATAGGGGAAGCTGGGGCCAACGTCCTGACTTTC	CASSIGEAGANVLTF
NA	TRBJ2-7	TRBD2	TRBV15	TGTGCCACCAGCAGACCGGGACTATCCTACGAGCAGTACTTC	CATSRPGLSYEQYF
NA	TRBJ2-7	TRBD2	TRBV7-8	TGTGCCAGCAGCTTAATCGCGGGACTAGCGGGGCTAGCCTACGAGCAGTACTTC	CASSLIAGLAGLAYEQYF
NA	TRBJ1-5	NA	TRBV7-5	TGTGTCAGAAGCCTCCCCGAGCGCAGGGATGAGCCCCAGCATTTT	CVRSLPERRDEPQHF
NA	TRBJ1-3	NA	TRBV28	TGTGCCAGCAGTCCCCTTGTGTTGAGAGCCATACATAACACCATATATTTT	CASSPLVLRAIHNTIYF
NA	TRBJ2-7	TRBD1	TRBV5-1	TGCGCCAGCAGCTTGGCGCAGGGGGCGACCTACGAGCAGTACTTC	CASSLAQGATYEQYF
NA	TRBJ2-6	NA	TRBV28	TGTGCCAGCAGAACCAGGGGACCTAACTCTGGGGCCAACGTCCTGACTTTC	CASRTRGPNSGANVLTF
NA	TRBJ1-1	TRBD1	TRBV27	TGTGCCAGCAGGTTGACAGGGGTTGGCACTGAAGCTTTCTTT	CASRLTGVGTEAFF
NA	TRBJ2-7	NA	TRBV14	TGTGCCAGCAGCTCCTACCACGGCGGGGCTGCCTACGAGCAGTACTTC	CASSSYHGGAAYEQYF
NA	TRBJ2-7	NA	TRBV5-1	TGCGCCAGCAGCTTGGCCCCGGGGGACTACGAGCAGTACTTC	CASSLAPGDYEQYF
once	TRBJ1-5	TRBD1	TRBV6-1	TGTGCCAGCAGTGGGACAGGGGGAACTCAGCCCCAGCATTTT	CASSGTGGTQPQHF
NA	TRBJ2-5	NA	TRBV6-5	TGTGCCAGCAGTTACCAGCAGGTGGGAGAGACCCAGTACTTC	CASSYQQVGETQYF
NA	TRBJ1-5	NA	TRBV6-6	TGTGCCAGCAGTTCTGGAAATAGCAATCAGCCCCAGCATTTT	CASSSGNSNQPQHF
few	TRBJ1-2	TRBD1	TRBV28	TGTGCCAGCAGTTCACAGGGGGGCGGCTACACCTTC	CASSSQGGGYTF
NA	TRBJ2-5	NA	TRBV18	TGTGCCAGCTCACCCGCTGGCGTCACGGAGACCCAGTACTTC	CASSPAGVTETQYF
NA	TRBJ1-4	TRBD1	TRBV7-8	TGTGCCAGCAGCTTAGGAGATCTCAGGGGGCTGGCTAATGAAAAACTGTTTTTT	CASSLGDLRGLANEKLFF
NA	TRBJ2-7	NA	TRBV2	TGTGCCAGCAGTAAGGGGGGGTTCTACGAGCAGTACTTC	CASSKGGFYEQYF
NA	TRBJ2-3	NA	TRBV18	TGTGCCAGCTCACGCCCGGGCACAGATACGCAGTATTTT	CASSRPGTDTQYF
NA	TRBJ1-1	NA	TRBV27	TGTGCCAGCAGTTTCCACACGGCTGGAGCTGAAGCTTTCTTT	CASSFHTAGAEAFF
NA	TRBJ2-6	NA	TRBV28	TGTGCCAGCAGTTCCCCTCCAAGACCGGTCTCTGGGGCCAACGTCCTGACTTTC	CASSSPPRPVSGANVLTF
NA	TRBJ2-3	TRBD1	TRBV6-6	TGTGCCAGCAGTTCGCGGACAGGAATTACAGATACGCAGTATTTT	CASSSRTGITDTQYF
NA	TRBJ2-7	TRBD1	TRBV10-1	TGCGCCAGGCCGCGGACAGGGGGAAAAATCTACGAGCAGTACTTC	CARPRTGGKIYEQYF
once	TRBJ2-1	TRBD2	TRBV18	TGTGCCAGCTCACCGCCGGGACTAGTACACAATGAGCAGTTCTTC	CASSPPGLVHNEQFF
NA	TRBJ1-3	NA	TRBV4-1	TGCGCCAGCAGCCCCGGTTCCAGGTACTCCTCTGGAAACACCATATATTTT	CASSPGSRYSSGNTIYF
NA	TRBJ1-5	TRBD1	TRBV2	TGTGCCAGCAGTCTAGCAGGGGGCCAGCCCCAGCATTTT	CASSLAGGQPQHF
NA	TRBJ2-3	NA	TRBV19	TGTGCCAGTAGTTTGAGTGAACATGATACGCAGTATTTT	CASSLSEHDTQYF